The 4 T cell receptor beta chains reported below all come from one sample, sequenced in a study of blood T cell repertoires in COVID-19. Assay used: immunoSEQ multiplex PCR; TCRdb lists only in-frame clones, some missing. The sample contains just over 300,000 clones, around 89% of which appear only once. What was sequenced was PBMCs or T cells enriched from blood (not recorded which). The source of these receptors is a woman in her 40s who had recovered from COVID-19.

This clone was observed once. The V call is TRBV9, the J call TRBJ2-5; 13 bases map to TRBD2. The trim removed 0 bases at V and 4 bases at J, leaving 0 bases unmatched. The CDR3 extends over 15 amino acids. Germline V gives CDR1 SGDLS, CDR2 YYNGEE. The CDR3 nucleotides are TGTGCCAGCAGCGTAGGGACTAGCGGGAGAGAGACCCAGTACTTC. This gives the protein CASSVGTSGRETQYF.

The count of this clone is one. This chain links TRBV19 with TRBJ2-2; 8 nucleotides line up with TRBD2. This CDR3 is 18 amino acids long. Germline values: CDR1 LNHDA, CDR2 SQIVND (reference sequence). V lost 4 bases and J lost 7; bases outside the gene matches: 17. The chain's CDR3 is CASSTGHRAGEGVGELFF. The CDR3 bases are TGTGCCAGTAGTACCGGACACAGAGCGGGAGAAGGTGTCGGGGAGCTGTTTTTT. The full variable domain, rest sourced from reference TRBV19 and TRBJ2-2, is DGGITQSPKYLFRKEGQNVTLSCEQNLNHDAMYWYRQDPGQGLRLIYYSQIVNDFQKGDIAEGYSVSREKKESFPLTVTSAQKNPTAFYLCASSTGHRAGEGVGELFFGEGSRLTVL.

This clone was seen only once. This chain connects TRBV24-1 to TRBJ2-5; TRBD2 agrees at 7 bases. The CDR3 totals 16 residues. The germline V gene has CDR1 KGHDR and CDR2 SFDVKD. Trimming at V came to 4 bases and at J to 7 bases, leaving 14 bases not matched to a gene. The CDR3 loop is CATSDVAGARDGTQYF. CDR3 nucleotides: TGTGCCACCAGTGACGTCGCGGGAGCCCGTGACGGGACCCAGTACTTC.

This sequence joins TRBV5-4 and TRBJ2-5; 10 positions agree with TRBD2. Looked up from germline, CDR1 is SGHNT and CDR2 is YYREEE (reference sequence). J was trimmed by 5 bases and V by 2 bases; bases with no gene match: 6. CDR3 length: 15 residues. CDR3 sequence reads: CASSLAGGPGETQYF. CDR3 bases: TGTGCCAGCAGCTTAGCGGGAGGGCCGGGTGAGACCCAGTACTTC.